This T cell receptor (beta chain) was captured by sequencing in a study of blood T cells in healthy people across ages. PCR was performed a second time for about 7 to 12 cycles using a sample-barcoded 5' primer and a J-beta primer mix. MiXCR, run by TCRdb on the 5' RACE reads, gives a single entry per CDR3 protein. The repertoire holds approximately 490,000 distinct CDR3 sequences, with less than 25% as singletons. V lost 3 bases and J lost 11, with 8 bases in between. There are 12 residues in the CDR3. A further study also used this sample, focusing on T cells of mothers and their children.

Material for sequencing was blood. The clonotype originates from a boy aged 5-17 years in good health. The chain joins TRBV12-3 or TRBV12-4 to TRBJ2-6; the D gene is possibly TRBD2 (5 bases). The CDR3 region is CASSFMDYVLTF. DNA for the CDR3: TGTGCCAGCAGTTTTATGGACTACGTCCTGACTTTC.